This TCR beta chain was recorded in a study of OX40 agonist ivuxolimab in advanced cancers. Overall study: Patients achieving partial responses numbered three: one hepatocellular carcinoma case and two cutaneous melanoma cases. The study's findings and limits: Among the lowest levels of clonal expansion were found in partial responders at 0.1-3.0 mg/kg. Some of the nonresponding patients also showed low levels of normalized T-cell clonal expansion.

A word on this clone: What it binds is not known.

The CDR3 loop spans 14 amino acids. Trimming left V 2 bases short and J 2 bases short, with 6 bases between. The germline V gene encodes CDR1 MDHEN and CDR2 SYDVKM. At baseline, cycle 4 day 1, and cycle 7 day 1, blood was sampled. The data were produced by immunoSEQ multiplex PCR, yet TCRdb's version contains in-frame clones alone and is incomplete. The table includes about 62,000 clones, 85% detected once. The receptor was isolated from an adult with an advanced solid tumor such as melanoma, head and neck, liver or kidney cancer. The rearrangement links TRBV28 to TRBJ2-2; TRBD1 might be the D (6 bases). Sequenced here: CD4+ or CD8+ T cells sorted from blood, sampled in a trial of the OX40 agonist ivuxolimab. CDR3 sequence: CASSLGTNTGELFF. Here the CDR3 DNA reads TGTGCCAGCAGTTTAGGGACAAACACCGGGGAGCTGTTTTTT.